The present T cell receptor beta chain was sequenced within a study of control samples from healthy donors and cancer patients. Germline V gene data show CDR1 as SGHVS and CDR2 as FQNEAQ. This CDR3 has 15 amino acids. The V end lost 0 bases, the J end lost 4 bases, and 9 bases lay between the germline ends. The table came from immunoSEQ multiplex PCR; TCRdb's copy has only in-frame clones and leaves some out. The sample shows 150,000 or so clones, about 93% of them seen only once. The clonotype originates from a man in his forties or fifties in good health. V usage is TRBV7-8 and J usage is TRBJ1-4, with D uncertain. Sequences were obtained from blood. CDR3 DNA: TGTGCCAGCAGCTTAGCGTTGGGCGGTAATGAAAAACTGTTTTTT. Translating gives CASSLALGGNEKLFF.